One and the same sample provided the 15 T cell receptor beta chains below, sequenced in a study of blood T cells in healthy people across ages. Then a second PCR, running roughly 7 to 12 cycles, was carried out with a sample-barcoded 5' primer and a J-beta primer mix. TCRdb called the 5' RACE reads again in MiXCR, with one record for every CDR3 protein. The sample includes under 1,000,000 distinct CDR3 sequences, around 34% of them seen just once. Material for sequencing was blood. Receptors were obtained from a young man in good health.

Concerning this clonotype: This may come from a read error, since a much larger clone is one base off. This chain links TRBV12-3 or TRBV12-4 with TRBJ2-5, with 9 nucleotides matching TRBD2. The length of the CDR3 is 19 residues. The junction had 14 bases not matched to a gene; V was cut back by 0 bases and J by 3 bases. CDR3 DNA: TGTGCCAGCAGTTTAGCGCGGGGTAGCGGGGGCAAATCGAAAGAGACCCAGTACTTC. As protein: CASSLARGSGGKSKETQYF.

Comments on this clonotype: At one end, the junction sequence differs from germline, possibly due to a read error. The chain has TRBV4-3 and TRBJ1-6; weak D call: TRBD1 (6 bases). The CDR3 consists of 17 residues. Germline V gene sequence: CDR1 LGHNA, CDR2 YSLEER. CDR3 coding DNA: TGCGCCAGCAACCAACAGAGACAGGTTCTCTATAATTCACCCCTCCACTTT. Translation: CASNQQRQVLYNSPLHF.

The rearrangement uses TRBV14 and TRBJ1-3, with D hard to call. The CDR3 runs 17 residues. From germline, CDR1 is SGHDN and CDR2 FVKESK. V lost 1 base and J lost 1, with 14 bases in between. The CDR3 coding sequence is TGTGCCAGCAGCCAAGTTTCCCCCCTACGTTCTGGAAACACCATATATTTT. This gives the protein CASSQVSPLRSGNTIYF.

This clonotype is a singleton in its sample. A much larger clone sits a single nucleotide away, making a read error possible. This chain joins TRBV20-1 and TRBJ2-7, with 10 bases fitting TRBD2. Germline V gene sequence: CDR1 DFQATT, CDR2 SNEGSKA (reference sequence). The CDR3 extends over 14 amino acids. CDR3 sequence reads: CSARTSGSSDEQYF. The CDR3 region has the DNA TGCAGTGCGCGGACTAGCGGAAGCTCCGACGAGCAGTACTTC.

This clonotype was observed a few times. CDR3 amino acids: CASSLGGLVDEKLFF. Here the CDR3 DNA reads TGTGCCAGCAGCTTAGGGGGACTAGTCGATGAAAAACTGTTTTTT. The rearrangement links TRBV7-9 to TRBJ1-4, with D perhaps TRBD1 (5 bases). This CDR3 is 15 amino acids long. Deletions cut 1 base from V and 6 bases from J, with 12 bases between. Looked up from germline, CDR1 is SEHNR and CDR2 is FQNEAQ (reference sequence).

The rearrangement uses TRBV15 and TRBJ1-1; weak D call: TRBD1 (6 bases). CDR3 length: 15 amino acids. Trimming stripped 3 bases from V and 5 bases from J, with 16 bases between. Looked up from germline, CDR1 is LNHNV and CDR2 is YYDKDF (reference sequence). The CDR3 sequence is CATSRPVTGRTEAFF. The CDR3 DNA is TGTGCCACCAGCAGGCCTGTTACAGGGCGGACTGAAGCTTTCTTT.

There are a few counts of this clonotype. As DNA, the CDR3 is TGTGCCAGCAATCTAGACAGGGCCAGCTACAATGAGCAGTTCTTC. Its protein product is CASNLDRASYNEQFF. The chain joins TRBV6-1 to TRBJ2-1; 7 positions match TRBD1. The CDR3 has 15 residues. The germline gives CDR1 MNHNS, CDR2 SASEGT. J was trimmed by 3 bases and V by 7 bases; bases with no gene match: 9.

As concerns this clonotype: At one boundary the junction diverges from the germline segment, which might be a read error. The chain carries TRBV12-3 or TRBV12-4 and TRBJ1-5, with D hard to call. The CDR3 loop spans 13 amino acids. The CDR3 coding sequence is TGTGCCGGCAGTTCTGGGCCCACCCAGCCCCAGCATTTT. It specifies CAGSSGPTQPQHF.

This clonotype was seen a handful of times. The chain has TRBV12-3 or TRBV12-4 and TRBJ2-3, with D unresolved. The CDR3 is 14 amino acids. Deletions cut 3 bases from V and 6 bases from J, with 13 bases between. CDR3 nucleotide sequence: TGTGCCAGCAGTTTCCCACCCGTCCCGGATACGCAGTATTTT. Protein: CASSFPPVPDTQYF.

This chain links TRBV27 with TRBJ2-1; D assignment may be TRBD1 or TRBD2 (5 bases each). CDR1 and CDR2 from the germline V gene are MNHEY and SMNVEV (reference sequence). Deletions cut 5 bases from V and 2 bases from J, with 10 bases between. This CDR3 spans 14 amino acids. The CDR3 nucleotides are TGTGCCAGCAGTGGGCAGGGAGCCTACAATGAGCAGTTCTTC. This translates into CASSGQGAYNEQFF.

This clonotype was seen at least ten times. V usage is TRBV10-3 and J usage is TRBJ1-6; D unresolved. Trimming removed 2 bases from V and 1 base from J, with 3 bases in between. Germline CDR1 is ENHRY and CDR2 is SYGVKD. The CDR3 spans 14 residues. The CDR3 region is CAISELSYNSPLHF. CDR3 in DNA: TGTGCCATCAGTGAGCTATCCTATAATTCACCCCTCCACTTT.

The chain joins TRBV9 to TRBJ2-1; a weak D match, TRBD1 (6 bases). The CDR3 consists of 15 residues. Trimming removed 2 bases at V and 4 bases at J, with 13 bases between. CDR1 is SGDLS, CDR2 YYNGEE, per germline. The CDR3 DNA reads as TGTGCCAGCAGCGTGGACAGAACCGATTACAATGAGCAGTTCTTC. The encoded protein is CASSVDRTDYNEQFF.

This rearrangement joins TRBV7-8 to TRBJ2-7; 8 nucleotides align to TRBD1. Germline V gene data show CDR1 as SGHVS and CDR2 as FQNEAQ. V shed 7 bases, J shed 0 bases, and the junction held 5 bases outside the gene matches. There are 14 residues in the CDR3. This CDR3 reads CASTPGTGSYEQYV. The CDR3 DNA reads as TGTGCCAGCACTCCCGGGACAGGCTCCTACGAGCAGTACGTC.

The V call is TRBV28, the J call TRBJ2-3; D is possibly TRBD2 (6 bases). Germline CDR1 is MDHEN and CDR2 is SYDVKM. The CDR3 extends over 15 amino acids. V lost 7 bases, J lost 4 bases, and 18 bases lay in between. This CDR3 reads CASTLGGTRPDTQYF. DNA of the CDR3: TGTGCCAGCACCCTCGGAGGGACCCGGCCAGATACGCAGTATTTT.

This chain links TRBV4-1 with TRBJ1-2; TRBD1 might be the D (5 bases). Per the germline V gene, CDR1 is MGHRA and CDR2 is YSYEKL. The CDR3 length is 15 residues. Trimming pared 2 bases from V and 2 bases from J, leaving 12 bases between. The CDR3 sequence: CASSQQGVRNYGYTF. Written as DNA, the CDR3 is TGCGCCAGCAGCCAACAAGGGGTAAGAAACTATGGCTACACCTTC.